The 15 T cell receptor beta chains below were found in one sample sequenced in a study of PD-L1 blockade in urothelial cancer. Some clones are missing from TCRdb's copy, which holds only in-frame ones; the method was immunoSEQ multiplex PCR. Among about 44,000 clones, 82% were seen once, and the ten largest hold 3% to 3.5%. Sequenced here: PBMCs, sampled around atezolizumab (anti-PD-L1) treatment. Receptor source: a man aged 70-80 years with urothelial cancer.

The J gene is TRBJ2-3, the V gene TRBV5-4; 8 nucleotides match TRBD1. Germline trimming cut 4 bases from V and 2 bases from J; bases unmatched to any gene: 6. Germline V CDR1 and CDR2: SGHNT, YYREEE (reference sequence). This CDR3 region has 15 residues. In DNA, the CDR3 is TGTGCCAGCAGCCGCAAGACAGGGGACACAGATACGCAGTATTTT. It encodes CASSRKTGDTDTQYF.

In this sample, this clone turned up once. The chain combines TRBV10-3 with TRBJ1-5; D ambiguous. The germline CDR1 and CDR2 sequences are ENHRY and SYGVKD. The germline V and J ends were trimmed by 4 bases and 5 bases, with 12 bases remaining between them. The CDR3 runs to 14 residues. In DNA, the CDR3 is TGTGCCATCAGTGGGCCAACTCGGGATCAGCCCCAGCATTTT. Encoded protein: CAISGPTRDQPQHF.

This clone was seen more than once but under ten times. V and J are TRBV19 and TRBJ1-2; 8 nucleotides match TRBD1. From germline, CDR1 is LNHDA and CDR2 SQIVND (reference sequence). The ends lost 4 bases at V and 8 bases at J; junction bases unmatched: 15. CDR3 length equals 16 residues. The CDR3 coding sequence is TGTGCCAGTAGTACCCAGCACATCAGGGGGCAGGACGGCTACACCTTC. Translation gives CASSTQHIRGQDGYTF.

The V gene is TRBV2, the J gene TRBJ2-1; 8 bases match TRBD2. Trimming at V came to 6 bases and at J to 4 bases, leaving 8 bases not matched to a gene. In germline, CDR1 is SNHLY, CDR2 FYNNEI. The CDR3 is 15 residues long. The CDR3 bases are TGTGCCAGCAGCGCGAGAAGCGGGGGATACAATGAGCAGTTCTTC. Protein product: CASSARSGGYNEQFF.

This clone was observed once. The CDR3 reads CASSSGTDNQPQHF. Written as DNA, the CDR3 is TGTGCCAGCAGCTCCGGGACAGATAATCAGCCCCAGCATTTT. This sequence joins TRBV5-5 and TRBJ1-5, with 7 bases that match TRBD1. The CDR3 totals 14 residues. The ends lost 3 bases at V and 4 bases at J; junction bases unmatched: 4. The germline V gene has CDR1 SGHKS and CDR2 YYEKEE (reference sequence).

The V gene is TRBV5-4, the J gene TRBJ2-3, with D maybe TRBD2 (6 bases). The CDR3 has 13 amino acids. Deletions cut 5 bases from V and 4 bases from J, with 11 bases between. Germline-derived CDR1 and CDR2 are SGHNT and YYREEE (reference sequence). The CDR3 region has the DNA TGTGCCAGCAGTTCAACGGGGGCAGATACGCAGTATTTT. Amino acid sequence: CASSSTGADTQYF. The variable domain in full, with the rest retrieved from reference TRBV5-4 and TRBJ2-3, is ETGVTQSPTHLIKTRGQQVTLRCSSQSGHNTVSWYQQALGQGPQFIFQYYREEENGRGNFPPRFSGLQFPNYSSELNVNALELDDSALYLCASSSTGADTQYFGPGTRLTVL.

The chain recombines TRBV5-1 with TRBJ2-3; 7 nucleotides agree with TRBD1. The CDR3 covers 17 residues. Germline CDR1 and CDR2: SGHRS and YFSETQ. The J segment lost 0 bases and the V segment lost 0 bases, leaving 7 bases of the junction unmatched. DNA of the CDR3: TGCGCCAGCAGCTTGGGACAGGGCGGGCCTAGCACAGATACGCAGTATTTT. Protein: CASSLGQGGPSTDTQYF. The whole variable domain, filled in from reference TRBV5-1 and TRBJ2-3, reads KAGVTQTPRYLIKTRGQQVTLSCSPISGHRSVSWYQQTPGQGLQFLFEYFSETQRNKGNFPGRFSGRQFSNSRSEMNVSTLELGDSALYLCASSLGQGGPSTDTQYFGPGTRLTVL.

The chain uses TRBV5-4 and TRBJ2-3; TRBD2 agrees at 7 bases. The CDR3 is 14 amino acids. Trimming took 6 bases from V and 2 from J; bases not matched to a gene: 6. CDR1 and CDR2 from the germline V gene are SGHNT and YYREEE (reference sequence). DNA for the CDR3: TGTGCCAGCAAGGCGGGAGACCTCACAGATACGCAGTATTTT. This codes for CASKAGDLTDTQYF.

The chain carries TRBV5-1 and TRBJ2-7, with D unclear. Looked up from germline, CDR1 is SGHRS and CDR2 is YFSETQ. The CDR3 consists of 14 residues. V was cut by 0 bases and J by 3 bases, with 10 bases left in between. CDR3 loop: CASSLAGGFYEQYF. The CDR3 nucleotides read TGCGCCAGCAGCTTGGCCGGCGGCTTCTACGAGCAGTACTTC. Full variable domain (rest looked up from reference TRBV5-1 and TRBJ2-7): KAGVTQTPRYLIKTRGQQVTLSCSPISGHRSVSWYQQTPGQGLQFLFEYFSETQRNKGNFPGRFSGRQFSNSRSEMNVSTLELGDSALYLCASSLAGGFYEQYFGPGTRLTVT.

This clone has only one observation. This sequence joins TRBV27 and TRBJ2-3, with D unclear. CDR3 length: 15 residues. The V end was cut by 9 bases, the J end by 4 bases, with 20 bases between. In germline, CDR1 is MNHEY, CDR2 SMNVEV (reference sequence). CDR3 protein: CARLDLAFGSDTQYF. CDR3 in DNA: TGTGCCAGGCTTGACTTGGCGTTTGGTTCAGATACGCAGTATTTT.

CDR3 sequence reads: CASSVWGQGWDNEQFF. The CDR3 DNA reads as TGTGCCAGCAGCGTATGGGGGCAGGGGTGGGACAATGAGCAGTTCTTC. The chain links TRBV9 to TRBJ2-1; weak D call: TRBD1 (6 bases). Trimming pared 1 base from V and 5 bases from J, leaving 16 bases between. The germline CDR1 and CDR2 sequences are SGDLS and YYNGEE. The CDR3 is made up of 16 amino acids.

The genes are TRBV2 and TRBJ2-3; tentative D call: TRBD2 (6 bases). The V gene's germline CDR1 is SNHLY and CDR2 FYNNEI. The V and J ends lost 4 bases and 6 bases respectively, with 14 bases between them. The CDR3 has 14 residues. The CDR3 coding sequence is TGTGCCAGCAGTGGCGGGGCCCACACCGATACGCAGTATTTT. It encodes CASSGGAHTDTQYF.

To note about this clone: A junction boundary mismatches the germline segment, possibly from a read error. The rearrangement uses TRBV4-1 and TRBJ2-1; 7 bases agree with TRBD2. The CDR3 runs 16 residues. Germline lookup yields CDR1 MGHRA and CDR2 YSYEKL. The CDR3 DNA follows: TGCGCCAGCACCCAAAGTACGGCGGGGGTATACAATGAGCAGTTCTTC. It encodes CASTQSTAGVYNEQFF.

The rearrangement joins TRBV19 to TRBJ2-1; 13 bases map to TRBD2. Germline-derived CDR1 and CDR2 are LNHDA and SQIVND (reference sequence). J was trimmed by 3 bases and V by 4 bases; bases with no gene match: 6. The CDR3 runs to 17 residues. The CDR3 DNA follows: TGTGCCAGTAGTAGACTAGCGGGAGGAGATTACTACAATGAGCAGTTCTTC. It codes for CASSRLAGGDYYNEQFF.

The V and J genes are TRBV5-1 and TRBJ2-3; 10 bases align to TRBD1. CDR3 size: 18 residues. The junction had 9 bases not matched to a gene; V was cut back by 0 bases and J by 2 bases. The germline CDR1 and CDR2 sequences are SGHRS and YFSETQ. In DNA, the CDR3 is TGCGCCAGCAGCTTGGGTTTAGGACAGGGGGTATCCACAGATACGCAGTATTTT. Amino acids: CASSLGLGQGVSTDTQYF.